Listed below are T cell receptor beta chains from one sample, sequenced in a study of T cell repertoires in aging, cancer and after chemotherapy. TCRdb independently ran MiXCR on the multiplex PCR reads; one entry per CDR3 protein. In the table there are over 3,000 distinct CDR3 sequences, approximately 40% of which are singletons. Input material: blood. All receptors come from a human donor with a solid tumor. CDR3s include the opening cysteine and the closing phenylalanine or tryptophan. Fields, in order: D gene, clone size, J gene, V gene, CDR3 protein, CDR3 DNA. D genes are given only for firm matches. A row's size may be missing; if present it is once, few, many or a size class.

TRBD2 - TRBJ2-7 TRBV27 CASSPRGGGYEQYF TGTGCCAGCAGTCCGCGGGGGGGCGGGTACGAGCAGTACTTC
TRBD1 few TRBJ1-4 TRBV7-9 CASSSGTGNEKLFF TGTGCCAGCAGTTCCGGGACAGGGAATGAAAAACTGTTTTTT
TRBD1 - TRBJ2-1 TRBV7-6 CASSFGTGPYNEQFF TGTGCCAGCAGCTTCGGGACAGGGCCTTACAATGAGCAGTTCTTC
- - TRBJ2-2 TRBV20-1 CSARIGGTGELFF TGCAGTGCTAGAATCGGCGGGACCGGGGAGCTGTTTTTT
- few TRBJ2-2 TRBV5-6 CASSLAGAAMGGELFF TGTGCCAGCAGCTTGGCTGGGGCCGCTATGGGCGGGGAGCTGTTTTTT
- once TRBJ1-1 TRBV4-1 CASSRGHTNTEAFF TGCGCCAGCAGCCGCGGACACACGAACACTGAAGCTTTCTTT
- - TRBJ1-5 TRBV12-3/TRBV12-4 CASSLQGIGNKPQHF TGTGCCAGCAGTTTACAGGGGATCGGTAATAAGCCCCAGCATTTT
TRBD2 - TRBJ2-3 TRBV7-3 CASSLEFTGREGTQYF TGTGCCAGCAGCTTAGAATTCACAGGACGGGAGGGTACGCAGTATTTT
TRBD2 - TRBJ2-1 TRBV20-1 CSARDNWLAGLNEQFF TGCAGTGCTAGAGATAATTGGCTAGCGGGACTCAATGAGCAGTTCTTC
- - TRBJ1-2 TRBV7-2 CASSLLMNNYGYTF TGTGCCAGCAGCTTATTGATGAATAACTATGGCTACACCTTC
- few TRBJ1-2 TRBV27 CASSKGYGYTF TGTGCCAGCAGTAAAGGCTATGGCTACACCTTC
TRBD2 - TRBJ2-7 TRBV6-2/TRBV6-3 CASSFPGLGIYEQYF TGTGCCAGCAGTTTCCCGGGACTAGGTATCTACGAGCAGTACTTC
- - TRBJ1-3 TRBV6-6 CASSYEGVSGNTIYF TGTGCCAGCAGTTACGAAGGGGTTTCTGGAAACACCATATATTTT
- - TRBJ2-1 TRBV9 CASTGPGDNEQFF TGTGCCAGCACGGGGCCGGGAGACAATGAGCAGTTCTTC
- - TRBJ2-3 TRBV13 CASSLGESTDTQYF TGTGCCAGCAGCTTAGGGGAGAGCACAGATACGCAGTATTTT
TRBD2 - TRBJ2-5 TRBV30 CARSVLAGRQETQYF TGTGCCAGGAGTGTCCTAGCGGGGAGACAAGAGACCCAGTACTTC
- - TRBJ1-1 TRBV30 CAWSTSGTLLNTEAFF TGTGCCTGGAGTACTTCCGGGACACTTTTGAACACTGAAGCTTTCTTT
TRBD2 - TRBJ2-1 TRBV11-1 CASSLTLAGREQFF TGTGCCAGCAGCTTAACATTAGCGGGGCGGGAGCAGTTCTTC
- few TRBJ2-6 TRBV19 CATVQGFPGANVLTF TGTGCGACTGTACAGGGATTCCCTGGGGCCAACGTCCTGACTTTC
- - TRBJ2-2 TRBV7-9 CASTPYPGTGELFF TGTGCCAGCACCCCCTACCCGGGGACCGGGGAGCTGTTTTTT
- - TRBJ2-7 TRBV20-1 CSARDNERGAPGEQYF TGCAGTGCTAGAGATAACGAGAGGGGGGCGCCGGGGGAGCAGTACTTC
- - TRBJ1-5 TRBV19 CASSTRVLNQPQHF TGTGCCAGTAGCACTCGGGTCCTCAATCAGCCCCAGCATTTT
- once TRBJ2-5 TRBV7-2 CASSLGGRGTQYF TGTGCCAGCAGCTTAGGGGGGCGAGGGACCCAGTACTTC
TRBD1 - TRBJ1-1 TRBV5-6 CASSAPTGKWTEAFF TGTGCCAGCAGCGCCCCGACAGGGAAGTGGACTGAAGCTTTCTTT
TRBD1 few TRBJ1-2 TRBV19 CASSPSTGGNYGYTF TGTGCCAGTAGTCCGTCGACAGGGGGTAACTATGGCTACACCTTC
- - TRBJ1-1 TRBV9 CASSVMGGAGTEAFF TGTGCCAGCAGCGTAATGGGGGGGGCCGGCACTGAAGCTTTCTTT
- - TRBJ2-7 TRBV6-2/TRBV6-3 CASSNRPYEQYF TGTGCCAGCAGTAACAGGCCCTACGAGCAGTACTTC
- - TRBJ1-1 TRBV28 CASSLRRNTEAFF TGTGCCAGCAGTTTGCGAAGGAACACTGAAGCTTTCTTT
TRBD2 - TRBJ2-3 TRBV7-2 CASSKRTSGVSTDTQYF TGTGCCAGCAGCAAAAGGACTAGCGGGGTGAGCACAGATACGCAGTATTTT
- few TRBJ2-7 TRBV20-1 CSARGGYRRESYEQYF TGCAGTGCTAGAGGGGGGTATCGCAGGGAGTCCTACGAGCAGTACTTC
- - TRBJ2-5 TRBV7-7 CASSLDGTQETQYF TGTGCCAGCAGCTTAGATGGGACTCAAGAGACCCAGTACTTC
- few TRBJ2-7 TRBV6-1 CAIQMDRTYEQYF TGTGCCATCCAAATGGACAGAACCTACGAGCAGTACTTC
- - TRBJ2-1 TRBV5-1 CASSSSGHEQFF TGCGCCAGCAGCTCGTCGGGTCATGAGCAGTTCTTC
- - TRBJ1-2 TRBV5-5 CASSPILQGVYTF TGTGCCAGCAGCCCAATACTCCAGGGAGTCTACACCTTC
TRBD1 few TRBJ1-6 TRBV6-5 CASSYSDRGENSPLHF TGTGCCAGCAGTTACTCGGACAGGGGAGAGAATTCACCCCTCCACTTT
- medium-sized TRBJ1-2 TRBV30 CAGRLLGREEGYGYTF TGTGCCGGTCGCCTCCTAGGGAGGGAGGAGGGCTATGGCTACACCTTC
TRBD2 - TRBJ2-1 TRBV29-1 CSSGLAGGIEQFF TGCAGCTCGGGACTAGCGGGAGGAATTGAGCAGTTCTTC
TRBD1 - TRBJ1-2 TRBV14 CASSQRTGSGYTF TGTGCCAGCAGCCAAAGGACAGGGTCTGGCTACACCTTC
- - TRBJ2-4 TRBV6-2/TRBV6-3 CASSRPDSWAKNIQYF TGTGCCAGCAGCCGCCCGGACTCCTGGGCCAAAAACATTCAGTACTTC
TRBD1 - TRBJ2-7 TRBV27 CASSGQGKYEQYF TGTGCCAGCAGTGGACAGGGAAAGTACGAGCAGTACTTC
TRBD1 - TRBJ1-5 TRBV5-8 CASSSLGQYNQPQHF TGTGCCAGCAGCTCATTGGGACAGTACAATCAGCCCCAGCATTTT
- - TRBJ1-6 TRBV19 CASSMGAYSPLHF TGTGCCAGTAGTATGGGGGCGTACTCACCCCTCCACTTT